The text below deals with one T cell receptor (beta chain). No antigen is known for it. People who had autoimmune disease history or systemic immunosuppression were excluded. The sample originates from a study of OX40 agonist ivuxolimab in advanced cancers. Study-level findings and limits: Determination of antigen specificity was not performed for the expanded peripheral T cells.

The V gene's germline CDR1 is MNHEY and CDR2 SMNVEV (reference sequence). V was clipped by 5 bases and J by 0 bases, with 14 bases between them. There are 15 residues in the CDR3. The repertoire was sequenced with immunoSEQ multiplex PCR; TCRdb's copy has only in-frame clones and lacks some. Here the sample spans around 45,000 clones, approximately 90% being singletons. The genes are TRBV27 and TRBJ2-7; D is possibly TRBD2 (6 bases). The sample was CD4+ or CD8+ T cells sorted from blood, taken in a trial of the OX40 agonist ivuxolimab. The TCR originated in an adult with an advanced solid tumor such as melanoma, head and neck, liver or kidney cancer. The CDR3 protein is CASSAFGGSSYEQYF. The CDR3 coding sequence is TGTGCCAGCAGTGCCTTTGGGGGGAGCTCCTACGAGCAGTACTTC.